This is a list of T cell receptor beta chains from one sample in a study of T cell responses to AZD1222 COVID-19 vaccine. Assay: immunoSEQ multiplex PCR; the TCRdb copy retains only in-frame clones and omits some. The sample yields 90,000 to 100,000 clones, approximately 84% seen once. Sequenced here: peripheral blood, sampled 28 days after the second AZD1222 dose. The receptors come from an adult who received the AZD1222 COVID-19 vaccine. Both conserved end residues are part of each CDR3. Fields, in order: J gene, clone size, V gene, D gene, CDR3 DNA, CDR3 protein. D genes are given only for firm matches. Not all rows give a size; the values are once, few, many and, for expanded clones, a class.

TRBJ1-2 . TRBV12-3/TRBV12-4 . TGTGCCAGCAGTTTTCAAGGTTTCTATGGCTACACCTTC CASSFQGFYGYTF
TRBJ2-1 . TRBV7-2 . TGTGCCAGCAGCTTCATGGGGGCCAACAATGAGCAGTTCTTC CASSFMGANNEQFF
TRBJ1-1 . TRBV7-9 . TGTGCCAGCAGCTCAGCGAACACTGAAGCTTTCTTT CASSSANTEAFF
TRBJ2-7 once TRBV11-2 . TGTGCCAGCAGCACGGACCCGGGGGTCTACGAGCAGTACTTC CASSTDPGVYEQYF
TRBJ1-1 . TRBV19 . TGTGCCAGTAGACCCAAGGGCGGGACTGAAGCTTTCTTT CASRPKGGTEAFF
TRBJ1-1 . TRBV16 . TGTGCCAGCAGCCAATTCTCTATTACAGAAGGGAACGCGTACTTT CASSQFSITEGNAYF
TRBJ1-4 . TRBV4-1 . TGCGCCAGCAGCCAAAAGGGGTTTAATGAAAAACTGTTTTTT CASSQKGFNEKLFF
TRBJ1-1 . TRBV19 . TGTGCCAGTAGAAACCCCCTGTCGGGGGGCGCTTACACTGAAGCTTTCTTT CASRNPLSGGAYTEAFF
TRBJ1-5 . TRBV28 TRBD1 TGTGCCAGCAGTTTACGACAGGGCGGCAATCAGCCCCAGCATTTT CASSLRQGGNQPQHF
TRBJ2-7 . TRBV6-2/TRBV6-3 . TGTGCCAGCAGTTCAGGTATGTTAGGCGTGATCAGGGCCTACGAGCAGTACTTC CASSSGMLGVIRAYEQYF
TRBJ2-1 . TRBV6-5 . TGTGCCAGCACCCGGACAGCAGACGGTGGCGATGAGCAGTTCTTC CASTRTADGGDEQFF
TRBJ1-4 . TRBV27 . TGTGCCAGCAGTTTGAGTAGGGGCAGTGAAAAACTGTTTTTT CASSLSRGSEKLFF
TRBJ2-5 . TRBV5-1 . TGCGCCAGCAGAGGGGAAGAGACCCAGTACTTC CASRGEETQYF
TRBJ1-2 . TRBV7-9 . TGTGCCAGCAGCTTACAGGGCTATGGCTACACCTTC CASSLQGYGYTF
TRBJ1-1 many TRBV7-3 . . CASSSSGDTEAFF
TRBJ2-7 . TRBV7-8 TRBD2 TGTGCCAGCAGCCGAGGGACTAGCGGGCAATACGAGCAGTACTTC CASSRGTSGQYEQYF
TRBJ1-1 . TRBV3-1/TRBV3-2 . TGTGCCAGCAGCCAAACACCTAGGGTCGGGGCTTTCTTT CASSQTPRVGAFF
TRBJ2-7 . TRBV6-5 . TGTGCCAGCAGTTACTCAGGGGAAACGTACGAGCAGTACTTC CASSYSGETYEQYF
TRBJ2-1 . TRBV18 . TGTGCCAGCTCACCAAGGGTCAACGCTTACAATGAGCAGTTCTTC CASSPRVNAYNEQFF
TRBJ2-2 . TRBV18 TRBD1 TGTGCCAGTTTGGGGACAGGCCACACCGGGGAGCTGTTTTTT CASLGTGHTGELFF
TRBJ1-1 . TRBV19 . TGTGCCAGTAGTATAGGGGGAGGCTACGGTGGAGCTTTCTTT CASSIGGGYGGAFF
TRBJ2-5 . TRBV3-1/TRBV3-2 . TGTGCCAGCACTCCGGGGTATAAGACCCAGTACTTC CASTPGYKTQYF
TRBJ1-3 . TRBV6-5 . TGTGCCAGCAGTTACTCCGGGGCTCACCTTGGAAACACCATATATTTT CASSYSGAHLGNTIYF
TRBJ2-7 . TRBV28 TRBD1 TGTGCCAGCAGTTCAAGGACCGGACAGGCAGGTGGTAGGACCTACGAGCAGTACTTC CASSSRTGQAGGRTYEQYF
TRBJ2-2 . TRBV6-5 . TGTGCCAGCAGTTTTGGGGAACGGCGGAACACCGGGGAGCTGTTTTTT CASSFGERRNTGELFF
TRBJ2-1 . TRBV9 . TGTGCCAGCAGCCAGGACAGCTATGAGCAGTTCTTC CASSQDSYEQFF
TRBJ1-4 few TRBV28 . TGTGCCAGCAGGGAAAGGTTTAGTTTAGGGGAAAAACTGTTTTTT CASRERFSLGEKLFF